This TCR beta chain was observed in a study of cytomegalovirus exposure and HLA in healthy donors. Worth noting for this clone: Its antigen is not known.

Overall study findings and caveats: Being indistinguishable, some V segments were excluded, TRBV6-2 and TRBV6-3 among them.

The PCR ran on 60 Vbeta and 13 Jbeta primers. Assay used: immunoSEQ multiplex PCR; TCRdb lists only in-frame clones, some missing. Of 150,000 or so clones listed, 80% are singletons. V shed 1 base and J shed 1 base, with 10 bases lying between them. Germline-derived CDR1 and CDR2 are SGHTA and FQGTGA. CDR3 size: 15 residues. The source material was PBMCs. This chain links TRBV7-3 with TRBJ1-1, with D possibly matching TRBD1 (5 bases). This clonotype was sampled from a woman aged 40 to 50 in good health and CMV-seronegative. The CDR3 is CASSLNGGGNTEAFF. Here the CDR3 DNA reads TGTGCCAGCAGCTTAAACGGGGGAGGGAACACTGAAGCTTTCTTT.